A selection of T cell receptor beta chains follows, all from one sample in a study of blood T cells in healthy people across ages. TCRdb ran MiXCR on the 5' RACE reads and lists one entry per CDR3 protein. The sample includes over 1.5 million distinct CDR3 sequences, less than 50% of them seen just once. The sequencing sample was made of blood. These receptors were collected from a woman in her forties in good health. Each CDR3 is given with its conserved first and last residue. A D gene is named only where the DNA matches it firmly. Only some rows state a clone size, as once, few, many or a class for expanded clones.

TRBJ1-2	TRBV6-2/TRBV6-3	few	12	.	TGTGCCAGCAGTTACGCGGTTTATGGCTACACCTTC	CASSYAVYGYTF
TRBJ2-3	TRBV29-1	.	15	.	TGCAGCGTGGAAGGCCCCCCCAGTAGCACAGATACGCAGTATTTT	CSVEGPPSSTDTQYF
TRBJ1-2	TRBV28	.	16	TRBD1	TGTGCCAGCAGTTCTCACGGGACAGGGGGTGGCTATGGCTACACCTTC	CASSSHGTGGGYGYTF
TRBJ2-1	TRBV24-1	.	17	.	TGTGCCACCAGTGATCCCCTGGGTCAGGGGCAGCACAATGAGCAGTTCTTC	CATSDPLGQGQHNEQFF
TRBJ2-3	TRBV27	.	16	.	TGTGCCAGCAGTTCTCCCTCAACCCCTAGCACAGATACGCAGTATTTT	CASSSPSTPSTDTQYF
TRBJ2-3	TRBV25-1	many	16	.	TGTGCCAGCAGTGAACCGAGACAACTTTCCACAGATACGCAGTATTTT	CASSEPRQLSTDTQYF
TRBJ1-2	TRBV6-5	.	15	.	TGTGCCAGCAGTTCCGATGGACAGTCCTACTATGGCTACACCTTC	CASSSDGQSYYGYTF
TRBJ2-7	TRBV24-1	.	13	.	TGTGCCACCAGAGGATTTGGGTACAATGAGCAGTACTTC	CATRGFGYNEQYF
TRBJ2-5	TRBV20-1	once	15	TRBD1	TGCAGTGCCATCCAGGGGGCAGGGCAGGGAGAGACCCAGTACTTC	CSAIQGAGQGETQYF
TRBJ2-1	TRBV27	.	13	.	TGTGCCAGCAGGCCTTACGCCGCGGATGAGCAGTTCTTC	CASRPYAADEQFF
TRBJ1-2	TRBV16	.	15	TRBD1	TGTGCCAGCAGCCGCCCGACAGGGGGCCACTATGGCTACACCTTC	CASSRPTGGHYGYTF
TRBJ2-3	TRBV11-2	once	16	TRBD2	TGTGCCAGCAGCTATACACAGCGGGGACCCACAGATACGCAGTATTTT	CASSYTQRGPTDTQYF
TRBJ2-2	TRBV11-2	.	14	.	TGTGCCAGCAGCTTAAGTCAGAACACCGGGGAGCTGTTTTTT	CASSLSQNTGELFF
TRBJ2-3	TRBV5-1	.	15	.	TGCGCCAGCAGGATAGGGGGAGGTTTTCCAGATACGCAGTATTTT	CASRIGGGFPDTQYF
TRBJ2-5	TRBV10-3	few	14	.	TGTGCCATCAGTGGGACGGGACAACAAGAGACCCAGTACTTC	CAISGTGQQETQYF
TRBJ2-3	TRBV18	many	15	TRBD1	TGTGCCAGCTCAGCAACAGAGGGGGCCACAGATACGCAGTATTTT	CASSATEGATDTQYF
TRBJ2-7	TRBV20-1	.	13	TRBD2	TGCAGTGCTACAATTAGCGGGGCTTACGAGCAGTACTTC	CSATISGAYEQYF
TRBJ2-1	TRBV9	once	13	.	TGTGCCAGCAATTTGATGGGGGGAAATGAGCAGTTCTTC	CASNLMGGNEQFF
TRBJ2-7	TRBV7-9	few	14	.	TGTGCCAGCAGCTCCTACATCACTCCCTACGAGCAGTACTTC	CASSSYITPYEQYF
TRBJ2-2	TRBV7-2	.	15	TRBD1	TGTGCCAGCAGTCGGGACAGTTCGAACACCGGGGAGCTGTTTTTT	CASSRDSSNTGELFF
TRBJ2-1	TRBV7-9	.	15	.	TGTGCCAGCAGCCCAGGGGGACTACAGCAAAATGAGCAGTTCTTC	CASSPGGLQQNEQFF
TRBJ1-5	TRBV25-1	.	14	.	TGTGCCAGCAGTAAAACAGCGTTGAATCAGCCCCAGCATTTT	CASSKTALNQPQHF
TRBJ2-5	TRBV7-2	.	17	.	TGTGCCTGCAGCTTAGTTCCCCCCGGATTACGTCAGGAGACCCAGTACTTC	CACSLVPPGLRQETQYF
TRBJ2-5	TRBV9	.	15	.	TGTGCCAGCAGCCCGAGTGGGGCCGTTCAAGAGACCCAGTACTTC	CASSPSGAVQETQYF
TRBJ2-1	TRBV6-2/TRBV6-3	.	14	TRBD1	TGTGCCAGCAGTCGTAGGACAGGAAACAATGAGCAGTTCTTC	CASSRRTGNNEQFF
TRBJ2-1	TRBV27	few	17	TRBD2	TGTGCCAGCAGTCCCTATAGCGGGGGGGTTCGTGGGAATGAGCAGTTCTTC	CASSPYSGGVRGNEQFF
TRBJ2-1	TRBV12-3/TRBV12-4	few	16	.	TGTGCCAGCAGCAAGGGGGGGGAGAGCTCCTACAATGAGCAGTTCTTC	CASSKGGESSYNEQFF
TRBJ2-5	TRBV10-3	.	14	.	TGTGCCATCAGCCGAGAGACAGCTCAAGAGACCCAGTACTTC	CAISRETAQETQYF
TRBJ2-5	TRBV20-1	.	14	TRBD1	TGCAGTGCTAAAGGACAGGGATGGCAAGAGACCCAGTACTTC	CSAKGQGWQETQYF
TRBJ2-1	TRBV20-1	few	15	TRBD2	TGCAGTGCCCGACTAGCGGGGGTCCGGGGCAATGAGCAGTTCTTC	CSARLAGVRGNEQFF
TRBJ2-7	TRBV24-1	.	11	.	TGTGCCACCAGTGCTCTCAATGAGCAGTACTTC	CATSALNEQYF
TRBJ1-5	TRBV20-1	.	14	.	TGCAGTGCTTTCCTTACAGGTAGCAATCAGCCCCAGCATTTT	CSAFLTGSNQPQHF
TRBJ1-1	TRBV28	few	13	.	TGTGCCAGCACCTCGGGTTTTGACACTGAAGCTTTCTTT	CASTSGFDTEAFF
TRBJ1-5	TRBV11-1	few	13	.	TGTGCCAGCAGCTTAGACGGGATCCAGCCCCAGCATTTT	CASSLDGIQPQHF
TRBJ2-7	TRBV29-1	many	13	.	TGCAGCGTCCAGGCACCTAGCTCCTACGAGCAGTACTTC	CSVQAPSSYEQYF
TRBJ2-7	TRBV28	few	15	TRBD1	TGTGCCAGCAGTGTCTCGACAGGGAGCTCCTACGAGCAGTACTTC	CASSVSTGSSYEQYF
TRBJ1-2	TRBV7-2	.	11	.	TGTGCCAGCAGCTTCCTCTATGGCTACACCTTC	CASSFLYGYTF
TRBJ1-1	TRBV2	.	12	TRBD1	TGTGCCAGCAGTTTGACAGGGCACGGAGCTTTCTTT	CASSLTGHGAFF
TRBJ2-3	TRBV29-1	few	13	.	TGCAGCGTTGGAAACAGGCTCCTAGATACGCAGTATTTT	CSVGNRLLDTQYF
TRBJ1-2	TRBV7-9	.	16	TRBD1	TGTGCCAGCAGCTCGACCTTGGACAGGGAGGGCTATGGCTACACCTTC	CASSSTLDREGYGYTF
TRBJ2-7	TRBV5-1	few	15	TRBD2	TGCGCCAGCAATCCAGCTAGCGGGGTTACCTACGAGCAGTACTTC	CASNPASGVTYEQYF
TRBJ2-3	TRBV7-2	few	16	TRBD2	TGTGCCAGCAGCCGAATAGGACGGGGGGGCACAGATACGCAGTATTTT	CASSRIGRGGTDTQYF
TRBJ2-3	TRBV5-1	many	15	TRBD2	TGTGCCAGCAGCCCCAGCGGGGGGGCCGCAGATACGCAGTATTTT	CASSPSGGAADTQYF
TRBJ2-4	TRBV6-2/TRBV6-3	few	18	.	TGTGCCAGCAGTTCGTCCCCCGGGACACAACTATACAAAAACATTCAGTACTTC	CASSSSPGTQLYKNIQYF
TRBJ2-1	TRBV6-4	few	16	TRBD2	TGTGCCAGCAGTGACCCCACTAGCGGGGGATACAATGAGCAGTTCTTC	CASSDPTSGGYNEQFF
TRBJ1-1	TRBV29-1	.	14	TRBD1	TGCAGCGGGACCGACAGGGATGGTTTCCCTGAAGCTTTCTTT	CSGTDRDGFPEAFF
TRBJ2-5	TRBV20-1	.	13	TRBD2	TGCAGTGCTCCAGCGGGGGGGCCACAGACCCAGTACTTC	CSAPAGGPQTQYF